The following is a T cell receptor (beta chain) sequence with its context. Method: immunoSEQ multiplex PCR; TCRdb's copy keeps in-frame clones and lacks some. Of about 250,000 clones listed, 86% are singletons. The CDR3 is 12 residues long. Germline V lookup: CDR1 MNHEY, CDR2 SVGAGI. V was clipped by 4 bases and J by 8 bases, with 9 bases between them. This record belongs to a study of blood T cell repertoires in COVID-19. This chain joins TRBV6-5 and TRBJ2-1; D might be TRBD2 (6 bases). The sample comprised peripheral blood. The TCR comes from a woman in her sixties who had recovered from COVID-19. The CDR3 loop is CASSSTGDEQFF. The CDR3 DNA follows: TGTGCCAGCAGTTCCACGGGGGATGAGCAGTTCTTC.